Each of the 22 T cell receptor beta chains below was sequenced from the same sample in a study of blood T cell repertoires in COVID-19. Method: immunoSEQ multiplex PCR; TCRdb's copy keeps in-frame clones and lacks some. This table has roughly 100,000 clones, about 80% appearing once. The sample was peripheral blood. The receptors were gathered from a woman aged 60-75 years with acute or convalescent COVID-19.

The V gene is TRBV5-6, the J gene TRBJ2-3; TRBD2 matches at 8 bases. Germline values: CDR1 SGHDT, CDR2 YYEEEE. The V segment lost 4 bases and the J segment 2 bases; nucleotides outside the gene matches: 9. The CDR3 length is 16 residues. The CDR3 loop is CASSGWVAGSTDTQYF. DNA for the CDR3: TGTGCCAGCAGCGGGTGGGTAGCGGGGTCCACAGATACGCAGTATTTT.

The genes are TRBV19 and TRBJ2-1, with D possibly TRBD2 on 5 matching bases. The CDR3 has 16 amino acids. CDR1 is LNHDA and CDR2 is SQIVND in the germline V gene (reference sequence). V lost 4 bases and J 4 bases, leaving 17 bases between the germline ends. CDR3 region: CASSTGSALMYNEQFF. For the CDR3, the DNA is TGTGCCAGTAGTACTGGGAGTGCCTTGATGTACAATGAGCAGTTCTTC.

The gene calls are TRBV7-2 and TRBJ1-2, with D maybe TRBD1 (6 bases). The V gene lost 4 bases and the J gene lost 5 bases, with 26 bases spanning the gap. Looked up from germline, CDR1 is SGHTA and CDR2 is FQGNSA. The length of the CDR3 is 18 residues. CDR3: CASSSILTGQRGVYGYTF. The CDR3 DNA follows: TGTGCCAGCAGCTCTATATTAACCGGACAGCGTGGGGTTTATGGCTACACCTTC.

The V call is TRBV7-9, the J call TRBJ2-7; D is possibly TRBD1 (6 bases). This CDR3 is 14 amino acids long. CDR1 is SEHNR and CDR2 is FQNEAQ in the germline V gene (reference sequence). The germline V and J ends were trimmed by 5 bases and 3 bases, with 14 bases remaining between them. The CDR3 loop reads CASSPGADFYEQYF. The CDR3 DNA sequence: TGTGCCAGCAGCCCAGGGGCGGATTTCTACGAGCAGTACTTC.

The gene calls are TRBV25-1 and TRBJ1-5; the D is unclear. The CDR3 length is 15 residues. V lost 6 bases and J lost 2, with 14 bases in between. Per germline, CDR1 MGHDK and CDR2 SYGVNS. The CDR3 region is CASSPSEEGNQPQHF. The DNA for the CDR3 is TGTGCCAGCAGCCCCTCGGAGGAAGGCAATCAGCCCCAGCATTTT.

This clone was seen a few times. The chain combines TRBV7-2 with TRBJ2-3; 7 bases map to TRBD1. CDR1 is SGHTA and CDR2 is FQGNSA in the germline V gene. The CDR3 runs to 17 residues. V shed 6 bases, J shed 4 bases, and the junction held 16 bases outside the gene matches. The CDR3 sequence is CASRLLTGAFLPDTQYF. CDR3 DNA sequence: TGTGCCAGCAGGCTACTCACAGGGGCCTTTCTCCCAGATACGCAGTATTTT.

This rearrangement joins TRBV6-5 to TRBJ1-5, with 10 bases aligning to TRBD1. This CDR3 is 15 amino acids long. CDR1 MNHEY and CDR2 SVGAGI come from the germline V gene. V shed 4 bases and J 4 bases; nucleotides not matched to a gene: 4. The CDR3 sequence is CASSWTGGLNQPQHF. CDR3 bases: TGTGCCAGCAGTTGGACAGGGGGTTTGAATCAGCCCCAGCATTTT.

The chain links TRBV2 to TRBJ1-3; no clear D. This CDR3 is 15 amino acids long. Trimming removed 6 bases at V and 2 bases at J, with 14 bases between. The germline CDR1 and CDR2 sequences are SNHLY and FYNNEI. The CDR3 DNA reads as TGTGCCAGCAGCTCGAGTAGCGGAACTGGAAACACCATATATTTT. It translates to CASSSSSGTGNTIYF. Drawing the rest from reference TRBV2 and TRBJ1-3, the complete variable domain is EPEVTQTPSHQVTQMGQEVILRCVPISNHLYFYWYRQILGQKVEFLVSFYNNEISEKSEIFDDQFSVERPDGSNFTLKIRSTKLEDSAMYFCASSSSSGTGNTIYFGEGSWLTVV.

The V call is TRBV27, the J call TRBJ1-2; D possibly corresponds to TRBD1 (5 bases). The CDR3 loop spans 14 amino acids. In germline, CDR1 is MNHEY, CDR2 SMNVEV (reference sequence). V shed 3 bases and J shed 7 bases, with 15 bases lying between them. The chain's CDR3 is CASSLGPGEGGYTF. The CDR3 DNA reads as TGTGCCAGCAGTTTGGGGCCGGGGGAAGGTGGCTACACCTTC.

The V call is TRBV2, the J call TRBJ2-5; perhaps TRBD1 as D (5 bases). Germline V gene sequence: CDR1 SNHLY, CDR2 FYNNEI. The V and J ends lost 6 bases and 5 bases respectively, with 13 bases between them. This CDR3 region has 13 residues. This CDR3 reads CASRATALETQYF. The CDR3 nucleotides are TGTGCCAGCAGGGCGACAGCCCTTGAGACCCAGTACTTC.

This sequence joins TRBV9 and TRBJ1-4; 10 bases align to TRBD1. The CDR3 is made up of 14 amino acids. V lost 4 bases and J lost 7; bases outside the gene matches: 4. The germline CDR1 and CDR2 sequences are SGDLS and YYNGEE. CDR3 in amino acids: CASSRDRGTEKLFF. CDR3 sequence (DNA): TGTGCCAGCAGCCGGGACAGGGGTACTGAAAAACTGTTTTTT.

This CDR3 is CASSQGRAPGELFF. The CDR3 DNA is TGTGCCAGCAGCCAAGGGCGGGCCCCCGGGGAGCTGTTTTTT. The chain employs TRBV3-1 (or the pseudogene TRBV3-2) and TRBJ2-2; a possible D gene is TRBD2 (5 bases). Germline V CDR1 and CDR2: LGHDT, YNNKEL (reference sequence). The CDR3 covers 14 residues. V dropped 1 base and J dropped 6 bases, with 9 bases sitting between them.

This sequence joins TRBV15 and TRBJ2-3; 11 nucleotides match TRBD2. V was clipped by 1 base and J by 2 bases; unmatched bases: 8. CDR3 length: 18 amino acids. CDR1 is LNHNV, CDR2 YYDKDF, per germline (reference sequence). CDR3 in amino acids: CATSRVPRGLAVTDTQYF. CDR3 sequence (DNA): TGTGCCACCAGCAGAGTCCCTAGGGGACTAGCGGTCACAGATACGCAGTATTTT. Complete variable domain (other parts from reference TRBV15 and TRBJ2-3): DAMVIQNPRYQVTQFGKPVTLSCSQTLNHNVMYWYQQKSSQAPKLLFHYYDKDFNNEADTPDNFQSRRPNTSFCFLDIRSPGLGDTAMYLCATSRVPRGLAVTDTQYFGPGTRLTVL.

The chain links TRBV14 to TRBJ1-3; 7 bases map to TRBD1. V was clipped by 4 bases and J by 2 bases; unmatched bases: 5. This CDR3 region has 15 residues. CDR1 is SGHDN and CDR2 is FVKESK in the germline V gene. The CDR3 nucleotides read TGTGCCAGCAGCCCGCAAGGGACAGCTGGAAACACCATATATTTT. This sequence encodes CASSPQGTAGNTIYF.

The CDR3 DNA reads TGCAGCGTTGAAGATCCGACAGGGTTGCACGAGCAGTACTTC. Translation gives CSVEDPTGLHEQYF. The rearrangement joins TRBV29-1 to TRBJ2-7; TRBD1 aligns across 7 bases. Per germline, CDR1 SQVTM and CDR2 ANQGSEA. The CDR3 loop spans 14 amino acids. With V trimmed by 0 bases and J by 5 bases, 7 bases remained unmatched.

The rearrangement uses TRBV29-1 and TRBJ1-3, with TRBD1 matching over 7 bases. CDR3 length equals 14 residues. The V gene end was trimmed by 4 bases and the J gene end by 3 bases; junction bases not matched to a gene: 6. Germline-derived CDR1 and CDR2 are SQVTM and ANQGSEA. The CDR3 sequence: CSVAAQGVGNTIYF. As DNA, the CDR3 is TGCAGCGTTGCCGCCCAGGGGGTTGGAAACACCATATATTTT.

This clone occurred a few times. The J gene is TRBJ1-4, the V gene TRBV3-1 (or the pseudogene TRBV3-2), with D possibly matching TRBD1 (6 bases). Germline-derived CDR1 and CDR2 are LGHDT and YNNKEL (reference sequence). Trimming stripped 6 bases from V and 8 bases from J, with 16 bases between. The CDR3 sequence is 14 residues long. The CDR3: CASSVSGGGEKLFF. CDR3 DNA sequence: TGTGCCAGCAGTGTAAGCGGGGGCGGCGAAAAACTGTTTTTT.

This clone was observed many times. The chain links TRBV28 to TRBJ1-1; 8 bases are shared with TRBD1. V shed 1 base, J shed 4 bases, and the junction held 5 bases outside the gene matches. This CDR3 contains 15 residues. Germline CDR1 and CDR2: MDHEN and SYDVKM. CDR3 coding DNA: TGTGCCAGCAGTTTATTTACAGGGGGGGTCACTGAAGCTTTCTTT. This translates into CASSLFTGGVTEAFF.

V usage is TRBV9 and J usage is TRBJ2-2; a weak D match, TRBD1 (6 bases). The CDR3 spans 14 residues. The germline CDR1 and CDR2 sequences are SGDLS and YYNGEE. The V end lost 0 bases, the J end lost 6 bases, and 9 bases lay between the germline ends. The CDR3 DNA follows: TGTGCCAGCAGCGTAGACAGGGCCCCCGGGGAGCTGTTTTTT. Protein product: CASSVDRAPGELFF.

The chain joins TRBV7-8 to TRBJ2-1, with TRBD2 matching 7 bases. J was trimmed by 4 bases and V by 2 bases; bases with no gene match: 5. The CDR3 length is 15 residues. Looked up from germline, CDR1 is SGHVS and CDR2 is FQNEAQ. CDR3 in amino acids: CASSLRLADYNEQFF. CDR3 DNA sequence: TGTGCCAGCAGCTTAAGACTAGCAGATTACAATGAGCAGTTCTTC.

The genes are TRBV7-8 and TRBJ2-1, with D uncertain. The V and J ends lost 4 bases and 4 bases respectively, with 5 bases between them. CDR1 is SGHVS and CDR2 is FQNEAQ in the germline V gene. CDR3 size: 12 residues. The CDR3 region is CASSSRYNEQFF. In DNA form, the CDR3 reads TGTGCCAGCAGCTCCAGATACAATGAGCAGTTCTTC.

The V gene is TRBV11-3, the J gene TRBJ2-1; 7 bases fit TRBD2. Germline V gives CDR1 SGHNT, CDR2 YENEEA. The CDR3 extends over 15 amino acids. Trimming removed 3 bases from V and 2 bases from J; junction bases left unmatched: 4. CDR3 nucleotides: TGTGCCAGCAGCTTGGGGGGGGTAACCTACAATGAGCAGTTCTTC. Protein sequence: CASSLGGVTYNEQFF.